The clone carrying this T cell receptor (beta chain) has at least ten counts. Antigen: not known. TCRdb re-called the 5' RACE reads through MiXCR, storing one row per CDR3 protein. The sample has 250,000 or so distinct CDR3 sequences, 20% to 30% seen once. This entry is derived from a study of CD8 T cells in ankylosing spondylitis. Germline CDR1 is KGHSH and CDR2 is LQKENI. Trimming cost V 6 bases and J 6 bases, with 12 bases left between them. This CDR3 is built from 13 residues. General study results and limits: The disease-linked clones had a CD8+ phenotype and low blood frequencies. According to the report, clones linked to the disease were significantly enriched in matched synovial fluid samples taken from ankylosing spondylitis patients. Typical of ankylosing spondylitis blood, it appeared, was a TCR beta motif of seven to nine highly homologous variants.

The rearrangement links TRBV18 to TRBJ2-1; maybe TRBD2 (6 bases). Sequenced input: blood, either unsorted or a sorted T cell fraction (not recorded which). The sequence was obtained from a male donor with ankylosing spondylitis or in good health (not recorded which). The CDR3 loop reads CASSTGGINEQFF. The CDR3 nucleotides are TGTGCCAGCTCTACCGGGGGTATCAATGAGCAGTTCTTC.